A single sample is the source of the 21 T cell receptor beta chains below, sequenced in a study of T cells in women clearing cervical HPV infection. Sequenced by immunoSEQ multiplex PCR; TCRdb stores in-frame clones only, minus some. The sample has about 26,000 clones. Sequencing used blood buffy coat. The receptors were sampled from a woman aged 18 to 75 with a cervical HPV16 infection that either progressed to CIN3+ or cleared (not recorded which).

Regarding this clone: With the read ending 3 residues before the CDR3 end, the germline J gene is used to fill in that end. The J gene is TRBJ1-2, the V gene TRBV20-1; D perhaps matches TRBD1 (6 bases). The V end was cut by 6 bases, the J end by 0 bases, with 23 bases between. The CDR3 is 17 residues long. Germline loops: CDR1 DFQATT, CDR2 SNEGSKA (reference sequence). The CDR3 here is CSAPTGYDLIPNYGYTF. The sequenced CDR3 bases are TGCAGTGCCCCGACAGGATACGACCTTATACCTAACTATGGC.

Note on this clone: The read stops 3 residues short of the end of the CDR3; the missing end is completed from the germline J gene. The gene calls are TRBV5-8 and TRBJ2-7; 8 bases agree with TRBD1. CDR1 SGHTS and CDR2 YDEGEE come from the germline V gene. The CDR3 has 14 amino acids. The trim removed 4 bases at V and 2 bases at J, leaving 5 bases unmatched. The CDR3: CASSAGQAPYEQYF. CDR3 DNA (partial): TGTGCCAGCAGCGCGGGACAGGCGCCCTACGAG.

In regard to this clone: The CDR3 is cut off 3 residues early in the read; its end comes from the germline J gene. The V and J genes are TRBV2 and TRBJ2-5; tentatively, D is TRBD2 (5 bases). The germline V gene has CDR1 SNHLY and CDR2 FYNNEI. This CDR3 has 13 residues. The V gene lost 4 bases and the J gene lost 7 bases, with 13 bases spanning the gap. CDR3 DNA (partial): TGTGCCAGCAGTGTCGGTCCCGAGGGGACC. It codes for CASSVGPEGT. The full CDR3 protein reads CASSVGPEGTQYF.

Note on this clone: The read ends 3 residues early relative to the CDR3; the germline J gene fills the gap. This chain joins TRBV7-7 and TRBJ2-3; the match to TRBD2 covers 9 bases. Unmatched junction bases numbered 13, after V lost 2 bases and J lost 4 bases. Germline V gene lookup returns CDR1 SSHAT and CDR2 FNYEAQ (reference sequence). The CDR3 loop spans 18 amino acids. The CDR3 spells CASSLKPPLAGIPDTQYF. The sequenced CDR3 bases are TGTGCCAGCAGCTTAAAGCCTCCTCTAGCGGGGATTCCAGATACG.

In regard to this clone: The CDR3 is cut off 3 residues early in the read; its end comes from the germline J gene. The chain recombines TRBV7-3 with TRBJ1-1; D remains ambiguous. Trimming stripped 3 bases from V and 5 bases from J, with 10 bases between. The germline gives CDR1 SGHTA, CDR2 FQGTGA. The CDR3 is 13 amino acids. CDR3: CASSLEGVTEAFF. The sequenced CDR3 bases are TGTGCCAGCAGCTTGGAGGGCGTGACTGAA. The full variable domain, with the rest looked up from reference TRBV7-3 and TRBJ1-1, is GAGVSQTPSNKVTEKGKYVELRCDPISGHTALYWYRQSLGQGPEFLIYFQGTGAADDSGLPNDRFFAVRPEGSVSTLKIQRTERGDSAVYLCASSLEGVTEAFFGQGTRLTVV.

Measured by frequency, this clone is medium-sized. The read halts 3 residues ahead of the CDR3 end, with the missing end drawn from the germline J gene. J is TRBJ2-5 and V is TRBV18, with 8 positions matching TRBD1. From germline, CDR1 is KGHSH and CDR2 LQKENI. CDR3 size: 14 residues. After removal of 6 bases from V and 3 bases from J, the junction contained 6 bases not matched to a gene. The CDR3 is CASSQGQGKETQYF. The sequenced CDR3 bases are TGTGCCAGCTCCCAAGGACAGGGAAAAGAGACC. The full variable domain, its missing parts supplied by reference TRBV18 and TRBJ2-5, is NAGVMQNPRHLVRRRGQEARLRCSPMKGHSHVYWYRQLPEEGLKFMVYLQKENIIDESGMPKERFSAEFPKEGPSILRIQQVVRGDSAAYFCASSQGQGKETQYFGPGTRLLVL.

The CDR3 region is CASSLESGSYDYTF. The part of the CDR3 DNA that was read is TGTGCCAGCAGCTTAGAATCCGGTTCCTACGAC. The rearrangement uses TRBV7-6 and TRBJ1-2; no reliable D call. The read falls 3 residues short of the CDR3 end, and the missing part is taken from the germline J gene. CDR3 size: 14 residues. Germline values: CDR1 SGHVS, CDR2 FNYEAQ. The entire variable domain, with the rest obtained from reference TRBV7-6 and TRBJ1-2, is as follows: GAGVSQSPRYKVTKRGQDVALRCDPISGHVSLYWYRQALGQGPEFLTYFNYEAQQDKSGLPNDRFSAERPEGSISTLTIQRTEQRDSAMYRCASSLESGSYDYTFGSGTRLTVV.

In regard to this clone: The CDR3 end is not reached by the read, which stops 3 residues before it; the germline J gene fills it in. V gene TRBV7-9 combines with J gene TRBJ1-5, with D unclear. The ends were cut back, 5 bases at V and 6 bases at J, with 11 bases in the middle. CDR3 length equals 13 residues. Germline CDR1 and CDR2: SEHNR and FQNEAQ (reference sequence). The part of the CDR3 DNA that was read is TGTGCCAGCAGCCCCGATACGGGTCAGCCC. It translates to CASSPDTGQP. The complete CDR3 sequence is CASSPDTGQPQHF. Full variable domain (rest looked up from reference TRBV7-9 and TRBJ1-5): DTGVSQNPRHKITKRGQNVTFRCDPISEHNRLYWYRQTLGQGPEFLTYFQNEAQLEKSRLLSDRFSAERPKGSFSTLEIQRTEQGDSAMYLCASSPDTGQPQHFGDGTRLSIL.

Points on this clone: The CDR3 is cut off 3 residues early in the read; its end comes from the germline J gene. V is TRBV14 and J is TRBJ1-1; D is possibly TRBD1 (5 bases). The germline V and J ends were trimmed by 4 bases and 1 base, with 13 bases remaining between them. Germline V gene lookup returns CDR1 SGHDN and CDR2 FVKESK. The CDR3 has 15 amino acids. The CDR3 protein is CASSPWTFKNTEAFF. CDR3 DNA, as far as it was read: TGTGCCAGCAGCCCCTGGACATTTAAGAACACTGAA.

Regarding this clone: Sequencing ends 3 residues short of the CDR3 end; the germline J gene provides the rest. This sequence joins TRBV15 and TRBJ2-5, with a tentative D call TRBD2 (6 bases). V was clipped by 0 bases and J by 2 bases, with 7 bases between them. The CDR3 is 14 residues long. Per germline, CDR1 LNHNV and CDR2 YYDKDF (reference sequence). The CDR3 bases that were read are TGTGCCACCAGCAGAGATCGGGGGCAAGAGACC. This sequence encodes CATSRDRGQET. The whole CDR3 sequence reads CATSRDRGQETQYF.

CDR3 sequence reads: CASSEVQGGNSPLFF. CDR3 DNA, as far as it was read: TGTGCCAGCAGTGAAGTACAGGGAGGGAATTCACCG. The J gene is TRBJ2-2, the V gene TRBV6-1, with a weak D call TRBD2 (7 bases). The read halts 3 residues ahead of the CDR3 end, with the missing end drawn from the germline J gene. CDR3 length: 15 amino acids. The germline V gene encodes CDR1 MNHNS and CDR2 SASEGT.

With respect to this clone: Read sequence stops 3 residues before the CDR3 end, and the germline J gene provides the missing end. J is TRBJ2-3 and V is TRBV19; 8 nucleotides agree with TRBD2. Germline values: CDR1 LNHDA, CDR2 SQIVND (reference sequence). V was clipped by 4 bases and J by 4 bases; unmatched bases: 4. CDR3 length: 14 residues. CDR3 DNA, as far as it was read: TGTGCCAGTAGTAAAGCGGGGGTCCCAGATACG. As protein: CASSKAGVPDT. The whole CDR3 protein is CASSKAGVPDTQYF.

The CDR3: CAWSVGLAGGPETQYF. The part of the CDR3 DNA that was read is TGTGCCTGGAGTGTGGGTCTAGCGGGGGGGCCAGAGACC. V gene TRBV30 combines with J gene TRBJ2-5; 12 nucleotides match TRBD2. The CDR3 extends 3 residues past the end of the read, so its final part is completed from the germline J gene. The CDR3 has 16 residues. Germline CDR1 and CDR2: GTSNPN and SVGIG (reference sequence). V dropped 0 bases and J dropped 4; count of bases not matched to a gene: 6.

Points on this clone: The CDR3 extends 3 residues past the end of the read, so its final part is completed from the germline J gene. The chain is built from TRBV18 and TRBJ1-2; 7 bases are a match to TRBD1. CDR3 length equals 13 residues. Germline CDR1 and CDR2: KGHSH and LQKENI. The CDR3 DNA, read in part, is TGTGCCAGCTCCCGGGACAGCTCCTACGAC. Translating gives CASSRDSSYD. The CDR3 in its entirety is CASSRDSSYDYTF. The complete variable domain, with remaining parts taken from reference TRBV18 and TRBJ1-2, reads NAGVMQNPRHLVRRRGQEARLRCSPMKGHSHVYWYRQLPEEGLKFMVYLQKENIIDESGMPKERFSAEFPKEGPSILRIQQVVRGDSAAYFCASSRDSSYDYTFGSGTRLTVV.

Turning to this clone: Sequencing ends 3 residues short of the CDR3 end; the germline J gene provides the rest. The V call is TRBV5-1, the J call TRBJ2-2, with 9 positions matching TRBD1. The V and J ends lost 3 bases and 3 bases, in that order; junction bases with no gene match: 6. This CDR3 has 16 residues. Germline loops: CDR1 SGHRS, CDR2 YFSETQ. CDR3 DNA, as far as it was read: TGCGCCAGCAGCTCACAGGGGGCCGGACACACCGGGGAG. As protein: CASSSQGAGHTGE. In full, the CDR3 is CASSSQGAGHTGELFF.

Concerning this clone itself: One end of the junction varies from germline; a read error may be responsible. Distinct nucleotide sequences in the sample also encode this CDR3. The covered CDR3 bases are TGCGCCAGCAGCCAAGAGCGGGGGGGCCAAGAGACC. This gives the protein CASSQERGGQET. The full CDR3 reads CASSQERGGQETQYF. This chain connects TRBV4-2 to TRBJ2-5, with TRBD2 matching 10 bases. The CDR3 is cut off 3 residues early in the read; its end comes from the germline J gene. The CDR3 is made up of 15 amino acids. Looked up from germline, CDR1 is LGHNA and CDR2 is YNFKEQ.

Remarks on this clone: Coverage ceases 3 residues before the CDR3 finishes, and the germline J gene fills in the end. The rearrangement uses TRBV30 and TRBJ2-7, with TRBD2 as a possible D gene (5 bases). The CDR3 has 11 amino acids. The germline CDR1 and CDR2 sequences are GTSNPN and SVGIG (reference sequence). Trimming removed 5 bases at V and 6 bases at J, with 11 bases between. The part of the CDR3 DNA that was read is TGTGCCTGGGCGGGCCTAGTCGAG. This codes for CAWAGLVE. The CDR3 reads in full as CAWAGLVEQYF.

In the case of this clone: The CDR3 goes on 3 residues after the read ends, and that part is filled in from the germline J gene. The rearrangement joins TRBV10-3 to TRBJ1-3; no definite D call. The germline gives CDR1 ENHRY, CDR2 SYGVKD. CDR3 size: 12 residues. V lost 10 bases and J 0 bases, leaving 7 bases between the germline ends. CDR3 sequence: CASQYSGNTIYF. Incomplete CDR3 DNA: TGTGCCAGTCAGTACTCTGGAAACACC.

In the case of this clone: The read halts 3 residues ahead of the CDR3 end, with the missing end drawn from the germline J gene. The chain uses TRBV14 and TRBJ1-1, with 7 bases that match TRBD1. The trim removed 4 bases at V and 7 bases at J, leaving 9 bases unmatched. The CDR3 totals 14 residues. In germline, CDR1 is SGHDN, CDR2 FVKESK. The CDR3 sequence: CASSRSDRVGEAFF. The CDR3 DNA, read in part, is TGTGCCAGCAGCCGGTCAGACAGGGTTGGTGAA.

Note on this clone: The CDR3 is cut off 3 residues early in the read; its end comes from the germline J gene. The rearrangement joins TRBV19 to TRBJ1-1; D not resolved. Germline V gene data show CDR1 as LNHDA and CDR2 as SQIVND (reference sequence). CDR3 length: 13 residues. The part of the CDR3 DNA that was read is TGTGCCAGTAGTACCCCCATGCACGGTGTG. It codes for CASSTPMHGV. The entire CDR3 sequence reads CASSTPMHGVAFF.

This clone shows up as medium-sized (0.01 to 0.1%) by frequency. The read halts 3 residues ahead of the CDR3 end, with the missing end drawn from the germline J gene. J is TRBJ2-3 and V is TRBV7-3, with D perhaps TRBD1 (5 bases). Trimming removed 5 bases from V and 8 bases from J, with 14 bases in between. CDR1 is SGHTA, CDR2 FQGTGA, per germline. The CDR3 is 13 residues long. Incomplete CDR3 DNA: TGTGCCAGCAGCCGAGGACAACGTGGTACG. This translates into CASSRGQRGT. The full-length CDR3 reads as CASSRGQRGTQYF.